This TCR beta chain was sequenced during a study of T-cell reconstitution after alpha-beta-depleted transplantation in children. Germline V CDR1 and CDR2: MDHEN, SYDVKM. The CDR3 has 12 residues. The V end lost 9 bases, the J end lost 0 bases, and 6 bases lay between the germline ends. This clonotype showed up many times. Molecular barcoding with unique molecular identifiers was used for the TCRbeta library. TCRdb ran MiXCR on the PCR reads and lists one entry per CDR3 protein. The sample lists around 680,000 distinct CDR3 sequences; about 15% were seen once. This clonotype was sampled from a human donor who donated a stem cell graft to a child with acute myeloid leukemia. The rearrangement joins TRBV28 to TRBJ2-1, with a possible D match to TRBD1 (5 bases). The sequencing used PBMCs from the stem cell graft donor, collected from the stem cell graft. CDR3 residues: CASQGSYNEQFF. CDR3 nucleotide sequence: TGTGCCAGTCAGGGCTCCTACAATGAGCAGTTCTTC. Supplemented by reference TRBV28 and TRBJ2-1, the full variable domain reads DVKVTQSSRYLVKRTGEKVFLECVQDMDHENMFWYRQDPGLGLRLIYFSYDVKMKEKGDIPEGYSVSREKKERFSLILESASTNQTSMYLCASQGSYNEQFFGPGTRLTVL.